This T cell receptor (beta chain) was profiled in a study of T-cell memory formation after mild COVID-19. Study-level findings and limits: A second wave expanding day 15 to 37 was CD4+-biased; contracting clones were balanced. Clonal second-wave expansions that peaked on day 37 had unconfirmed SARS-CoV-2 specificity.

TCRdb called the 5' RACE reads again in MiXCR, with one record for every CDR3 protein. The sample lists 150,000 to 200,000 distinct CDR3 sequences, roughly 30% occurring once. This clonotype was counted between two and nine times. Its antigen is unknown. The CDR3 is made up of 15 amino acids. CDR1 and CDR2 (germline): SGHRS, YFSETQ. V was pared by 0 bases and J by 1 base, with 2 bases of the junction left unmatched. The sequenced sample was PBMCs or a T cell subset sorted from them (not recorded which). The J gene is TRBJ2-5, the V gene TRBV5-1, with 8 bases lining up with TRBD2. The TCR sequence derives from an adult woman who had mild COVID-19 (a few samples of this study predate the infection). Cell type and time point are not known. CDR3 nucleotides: TGCGCCAGCAGCTTGGCCGGGAGGGGCCAAGAGACCCAGTACTTC. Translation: CASSLAGRGQETQYF.